This is a list of T cell receptor beta chains from one sample in a study of cytomegalovirus exposure and HLA in healthy donors. Sequencing used immunoSEQ multiplex PCR; TCRdb keeps in-frame clones, though not all of them. The sample contains 100,000 to 150,000 clones, over 70% of which appear only once. Sequencing input: PBMCs. These receptor sequences come from a middle-aged woman in good health and CMV-seropositive. CDR3s include the opening cysteine and the closing phenylalanine or tryptophan. A D gene is named only where the DNA matches it firmly. Clone size is stated in some rows and not others, as once, few, many or a class when expanded.

>TRBD1|TRBV19|few|TRBJ2-7
CASSIAGDSSYEQYF
TGTGCCAGTAGTATAGCAGGGGACAGTTCCTACGAGCAGTACTTC
>.|TRBV7-8|.|TRBJ2-1
CASSLGYYGEQFF
TGTGCCAGCAGCTTAGGGTATTACGGTGAGCAGTTCTTC
>.|TRBV2|.|TRBJ1-2
CASSPAGAGEYYGYTF
TGTGCCAGCAGCCCGGCTGGTGCAGGGGAGTACTATGGCTACACCTTC
>.|TRBV15|few|TRBJ2-5
CATSSLDSQTQYF
TGTGCCACCAGCAGCCTGGACAGCCAGACCCAGTACTTC
>.|TRBV2|.|TRBJ1-6
CASSDGQGSYSPLHF
TGTGCCAGCAGTGATGGGCAGGGGTCATATTCACCCCTCCACTTT
>TRBD1|TRBV28|.|TRBJ1-5
CASRGTGGNQPQHF
TGTGCCAGCAGGGGGACAGGGGGCAATCAGCCCCAGCATTTT
>.|TRBV4-3|.|TRBJ2-1
CASSQDIGQSSYNEQFF
TGCGCCAGCAGCCAAGATATAGGACAGAGCTCCTACAATGAGCAGTTCTTC
>.|TRBV4-2|.|TRBJ2-2
CASSQDVGTWSTGELFF
TGTGCCAGCAGCCAAGACGTCGGAACCTGGAGCACCGGGGAGCTGTTTTTT
>TRBD2|TRBV4-1|.|TRBJ2-4
CASSQGPSGGKGNIQYF
TGCGCCAGCAGCCAAGGGCCTAGCGGGGGGAAGGGGAACATTCAGTACTTC
>.|TRBV2|.|TRBJ2-2
CASTTTGTGELFF
TGTGCCAGCACCACCACGGGGACCGGGGAGCTGTTTTTT
>.|TRBV18|.|TRBJ1-2
CASSPRDMILTSF
TGTGCCAGCTCACCACGGGACATGATCCTGACATCCTTC
>TRBD2|TRBV19|.|TRBJ2-1
CASSLGSGGHDEQFF
TGTGCCAGTAGTCTCGGTAGCGGGGGGCACGATGAGCAGTTCTTC
>TRBD1|TRBV2|.|TRBJ1-2
CASRRGPGYGYTF
TGTGCCAGCAGGAGGGGGCCGGGCTATGGCTACACCTTC
>.|TRBV11-2|.|TRBJ1-3
CASSLEGGRKGNTIYF
TGTGCCAGCAGCTTAGAGGGAGGGCGTAAGGGAAACACCATATATTTT
>TRBD1|TRBV28|.|TRBJ1-4
CASSSGTGGTNEKLFF
TGTGCCAGCAGTTCGGGGACAGGTGGAACTAATGAAAAACTGTTTTTT
>.|TRBV6-6|.|TRBJ1-1
CASSYSRVNTEAFF
TGTGCCAGCAGTTACAGCAGGGTGAACACTGAAGCTTTCTTT